These 5 T cell receptor beta chains share one sample of origin, sequenced in a study of response to subunit inactivated influenza vaccine. One entry per CDR3 protein, called by TCRdb with MiXCR from the RT-PCR reads. The data show more than 450,000 distinct CDR3 sequences, approximately 12% seen once. Sequenced here: PBMCs from blood, sampled on the day of vaccination. The source of these receptors is a man aged 45-65 years who received an inactivated influenza vaccine.

The chain is built from TRBV18 and TRBJ2-3; D unclear. CDR1 is KGHSH, CDR2 LQKENI, per germline. V was pared by 3 bases and J by 2 bases, with 12 bases between. This CDR3 is built from 15 residues. The CDR3 loop is CASSPNMGSTDTQYF. As DNA, the CDR3 is TGTGCCAGCTCACCGAACATGGGGTCCACAGATACGCAGTATTTT.

This clonotype was counted only a few times. The V and J genes are TRBV7-9 and TRBJ1-6; 8 nucleotides match TRBD1. There are 15 residues in the CDR3. The junction had 1 base not matched to a gene; V was cut back by 1 base and J by 5 bases. Germline V gene sequence: CDR1 SEHNR, CDR2 FQNEAQ (reference sequence). CDR3 sequence reads: CASSLGDRNNSPLHF. The CDR3 bases are TGTGCCAGCAGCTTAGGGGACAGGAATAATTCACCCCTCCACTTT.

The chain carries TRBV20-1 and TRBJ2-1, with 15 bases fitting TRBD2. CDR1 and CDR2 (germline): DFQATT, SNEGSKA (reference sequence). The CDR3 loop spans 17 amino acids. Trimming removed 6 bases from V and 5 bases from J; junction bases left unmatched: 11. This chain's CDR3 is CSAWTSGRVVKDNEQFF. The CDR3 bases are TGCAGTGCGTGGACTAGCGGGAGGGTGGTTAAGGACAATGAGCAGTTCTTC.

The CDR3 bases are TGTGCCACCAGCAGTTGGGCTGGAAACACCATATATTTT. Its translation: CATSSWAGNTIYF. This chain joins TRBV15 and TRBJ1-3; no clear D gene. The CDR3 extends over 13 amino acids. From germline, CDR1 is LNHNV and CDR2 YYDKDF (reference sequence). Trimming stripped 3 bases from V and 2 bases from J, with 5 bases between.

This chain uses TRBV5-1 with TRBJ1-1; D remains ambiguous. The CDR3 is 12 amino acids. Trimming stripped 0 bases from V and 7 bases from J, with 7 bases between. Germline-derived CDR1 and CDR2 are SGHRS and YFSETQ. CDR3 loop: CASSLANGEAFF. The CDR3 region has the DNA TGCGCCAGCAGCTTGGCCAACGGTGAAGCTTTCTTT.